The next 29 T cell receptor beta chains were all read from a single sample in a study of blood T cell repertoires in COVID-19. Assay used: immunoSEQ multiplex PCR; TCRdb lists only in-frame clones, some missing. The data contain more than 95,000 clones, 81% of them singletons. The specimen sequenced was peripheral blood. These receptors all stem from a woman in her seventies with acute or convalescent COVID-19.

The chain combines TRBV4-2 with TRBJ2-1; TRBD2 matches 7 bases. Looked up from germline, CDR1 is LGHNA and CDR2 is YNFKEQ. The V gene end was trimmed by 1 base and the J gene end by 8 bases; junction bases not matched to a gene: 11. The CDR3 spans 16 residues. The CDR3: CASSQGGGGGIYEQFF. CDR3 nucleotides: TGTGCCAGCAGCCAAGGAGGCGGGGGAGGGATCTATGAGCAGTTCTTC.

V is TRBV15 and J is TRBJ1-1; D ambiguous. V was clipped by 4 bases and J by 0 bases, with 12 bases between them. Per the germline V gene, CDR1 is LNHNV and CDR2 is YYDKDF (reference sequence). The CDR3 totals 15 residues. CDR3 sequence reads: CATSKATGMNTEAFF. The CDR3 DNA is TGTGCCACCAGCAAGGCGACCGGGATGAACACTGAAGCTTTCTTT.

This chain links TRBV20-1 with TRBJ2-1, with 9 bases aligning to TRBD2. This CDR3 region has 14 residues. Trimming at V came to 3 bases and at J to 4 bases, leaving 4 bases not matched to a gene. Germline lookup yields CDR1 DFQATT and CDR2 SNEGSKA (reference sequence). The CDR3 spells CSASNSGGYNEQFF. The CDR3 bases are TGCAGTGCTAGTAATAGCGGGGGATACAATGAGCAGTTCTTC.

A single count supports this clone. V is TRBV4-1 and J is TRBJ2-5; tentative D call: TRBD1 (6 bases). V lost 0 bases and J 2 bases, leaving 13 bases between the germline ends. Germline loops: CDR1 MGHRA, CDR2 YSYEKL. This CDR3 has 16 residues. CDR3 sequence: CASSQDSRGLQETQYF. The CDR3 DNA is TGCGCCAGCAGCCAAGATTCCAGGGGTTTACAAGAGACCCAGTACTTC.

This rearrangement joins TRBV3-1 (or the pseudogene TRBV3-2) to TRBJ2-3; 10 bases are shared with TRBD1. CDR1 is LGHDT, CDR2 YNNKEL, per germline (reference sequence). The CDR3 consists of 17 residues. V trimming: 3 bases; J trimming: 2 bases; junction bases outside the gene matches: 8. The CDR3 sequence: CASSHRPGQGYTDTQYF. The CDR3 coding sequence is TGTGCCAGCAGCCACAGACCGGGACAGGGGTACACAGATACGCAGTATTTT.

This clone was recorded once. This sample includes further DNA sequences coding for the same CDR3. The chain has TRBV6-2 or TRBV6-3 and TRBJ2-1, with TRBD2 matching over 8 bases. This CDR3 spans 16 amino acids. Germline V gene sequence: CDR1 MNHEY, CDR2 SVGEGT. V lost 0 bases and J lost 3; bases outside the gene matches: 4. The CDR3 DNA sequence: TGTGCCAGCAGTTACTCCCGGGGGGGAAGCTACAATGAGCAGTTCTTC. Protein product: CASSYSRGGSYNEQFF.

The chain joins TRBV11-2 to TRBJ1-2, with a possible D match to TRBD1 (5 bases). This CDR3 comprises 16 residues. The germline V gene encodes CDR1 SGHAT and CDR2 FQNNGV. V shed 4 bases and J shed 3 bases, with 18 bases lying between them. This CDR3 is CASSSLAGGEDYGYTF. As DNA, the CDR3 is TGTGCCAGCAGCTCACTAGCCGGGGGGGAGGACTATGGCTACACCTTC.

This chain uses TRBV7-9 with TRBJ2-1; tentative D call: TRBD1 (6 bases). There are 16 residues in the CDR3. V lost 5 bases and J lost 0, with 14 bases in between. CDR1 is SEHNR and CDR2 is FQNEAQ in the germline V gene (reference sequence). CDR3 amino acids: CASSPDRPSSYNEQFF. CDR3 in DNA: TGTGCCAGCAGCCCCGACAGGCCTAGCTCCTACAATGAGCAGTTCTTC.

The rearrangement links TRBV6-1 to TRBJ1-5, with a tentative D call TRBD1 (5 bases). CDR1 and CDR2 from the germline V gene are MNHNS and SASEGT. V lost 4 bases and J lost 0, with 13 bases in between. CDR3 length equals 16 residues. CDR3 nucleotide sequence: TGTGCCAGCAGTGCGCAGCCAGGGTATAGCAATCAGCCCCAGCATTTT. Its translation is CASSAQPGYSNQPQHF.

This clone occurred once. This chain connects TRBV12-3 or TRBV12-4 to TRBJ2-1; D perhaps matches TRBD1 (5 bases). Between the trimmed V and J ends, which lost 6 bases and 10 bases, there was a span of 13 bases. There are 12 residues in the CDR3. This CDR3 is CASSPYRIEQFF. CDR3 in DNA: TGTGCCAGCAGCCCATACAGGATAGAGCAGTTCTTC.

This clone was seen a single time. This chain uses TRBV6-5 with TRBJ1-1; tentative D call: TRBD1 (6 bases). Trimming shortened V by 6 bases and J by 0 bases, and 14 bases separated the two germline ends. Germline values: CDR1 MNHEY, CDR2 SVGAGI. CDR3 length: 15 amino acids. The CDR3 is CASSSGQKMNTEAFF. The CDR3 nucleotides read TGTGCCAGCAGCTCCGGACAGAAAATGAACACTGAAGCTTTCTTT.

V gene TRBV5-1 combines with J gene TRBJ1-6; TRBD1 matches 8 bases. The CDR3 contains 15 residues. Per germline, CDR1 SGHRS and CDR2 YFSETQ. Losses at the gene ends were 4 bases for V and 9 bases for J; bases not matched to a gene: 9. Written as DNA, the CDR3 is TGCGCCAGCAGCCTAGACAGGGGATCAGGTTCACCCCTCCACTTT. This codes for CASSLDRGSGSPLHF. Combining the CDR3 with reference TRBV5-1 and TRBJ1-6 gives the whole variable domain KAGVTQTPRYLIKTRGQQVTLSCSPISGHRSVSWYQQTPGQGLQFLFEYFSETQRNKGNFPGRFSGRQFSNSRSEMNVSTLELGDSALYLCASSLDRGSGSPLHFGNGTRLTVT.

The V call is TRBV30, the J call TRBJ1-1; D is perhaps TRBD1 (6 bases). The ends were cut back, 6 bases at V and 4 bases at J, with 12 bases in the middle. This CDR3 spans 12 amino acids. The germline CDR1 and CDR2 sequences are GTSNPN and SVGIG (reference sequence). CDR3 in amino acids: CACTGLATEAFF. DNA of the CDR3: TGTGCCTGCACAGGGTTGGCCACTGAAGCTTTCTTT.

DNA for the CDR3: TGCGCCAGCAGCCTGGTGGGGACTAGCGGGAGGGCCTCCGATACGCAGTATTTT. Translated: CASSLVGTSGRASDTQYF. This chain connects TRBV5-1 to TRBJ2-3; 16 nucleotides align to TRBD2. The J segment lost 6 bases and the V segment lost 4 bases, leaving 11 bases of the junction unmatched. Germline values: CDR1 SGHRS, CDR2 YFSETQ. The CDR3 consists of 18 residues.

This sequence joins TRBV5-4 and TRBJ2-2; TRBD2 aligns across 13 bases. V trimming: 4 bases; J trimming: 5 bases; junction bases outside the gene matches: 2. The germline V gene encodes CDR1 SGHNT and CDR2 YYREEE (reference sequence). This CDR3 contains 15 residues. In DNA form, the CDR3 reads TGTGCCAGCAGCCGGGGACTAGCGGGAACCGGGGAGCTGTTTTTT. The encoded protein is CASSRGLAGTGELFF.

The V gene is TRBV4-1, the J gene TRBJ2-2, with 7 bases lining up with TRBD1. The CDR3 consists of 15 residues. Germline CDR1 and CDR2: MGHRA and YSYEKL. Trimming cost V 6 bases and J 6 bases; bases outside gene matches: 10. The CDR3 coding sequence is TGCGCCAGCAGTACCACAAACAGGGGAGCCGGGGAGCTGTTTTTT. Translated: CASSTTNRGAGELFF.

The chain joins TRBV19 to TRBJ1-2, with D unresolved. This CDR3 has 13 residues. CDR1 and CDR2 (germline): LNHDA, SQIVND (reference sequence). With 3 bases removed from V and 7 bases from J, the gap between germline ends came to 12 bases. The DNA of the CDR3 is TGTGCCAGTAGTATCAAGGAGCGAAGTGGCTACACCTTC. This encodes CASSIKERSGYTF.

J is TRBJ2-1 and V is TRBV7-9; TRBD2 matches at 9 bases. Germline V lookup: CDR1 SEHNR, CDR2 FQNEAQ (reference sequence). The V and J ends lost 5 bases and 9 bases, in that order; junction bases with no gene match: 11. This CDR3 is 15 amino acids long. The CDR3 DNA follows: TGTGCCAGCAGCACCCTAGGCGGGGGGGATGGTGAGCAGTTCTTC. It encodes CASSTLGGGDGEQFF.

In this sample, this clone turned up a few times. The rearrangement links TRBV28 to TRBJ2-7, with a weak D call TRBD1 (6 bases). The germline V and J ends were trimmed by 6 bases and 7 bases, with 16 bases remaining between them. From germline, CDR1 is MDHEN and CDR2 SYDVKM. The CDR3 extends over 13 amino acids. CDR3: CASSLGAVWEQYF. DNA of the CDR3: TGTGCCAGCAGCCTGGGGGCAGTTTGGGAGCAGTACTTC.

The genes are TRBV2 and TRBJ2-7, with 7 bases fitting TRBD1. This CDR3 region has 14 residues. V shed 11 bases and J 5 bases; nucleotides not matched to a gene: 15. Germline CDR1 is SNHLY and CDR2 is FYNNEI. This CDR3 reads CAGTRQGEGDEQYF. The CDR3 DNA follows: TGTGCCGGAACACGACAGGGAGAAGGTGACGAGCAGTACTTC.

The V and J genes are TRBV5-1 and TRBJ2-3; 11 nucleotides match TRBD2. The length of the CDR3 is 15 residues. J lost 2 bases, V lost 7 bases, and 6 bases had no gene match. Germline values: CDR1 SGHRS, CDR2 YFSETQ. Here the CDR3 reads CASGRLAGSTDTQYF. CDR3 nucleotide sequence: TGCGCCAGCGGGCGACTAGCGGGATCCACAGATACGCAGTATTTT.

This rearrangement joins TRBV29-1 to TRBJ2-7; TRBD1 matches at 7 bases. V shed 6 bases, J shed 0 bases, and the junction held 8 bases outside the gene matches. The CDR3 has 14 residues. The germline V gene has CDR1 SQVTM and CDR2 ANQGSEA. The DNA of the CDR3 is TGCAGCGTGGAGACAGGGTTGCACTCCTACGAGCAGTACTTC. The encoded protein is CSVETGLHSYEQYF.

The chain carries TRBV19 and TRBJ1-2; 12 bases match TRBD1. Germline CDR1 reads LNHDA; CDR2 reads SQIVND (reference sequence). J was trimmed by 7 bases and V by 5 bases; bases with no gene match: 8. The CDR3 has 15 amino acids. CDR3 bases: TGTGCCAGTAGTCCCCCGGGACAGGGGGCGTTTGGCTACACCTTC. Encoded protein: CASSPPGQGAFGYTF.

The CDR3, as DNA: TGCAGCGTTGAAGGGACAGGGAGTACGGTGACCCAGTACTTC. As protein: CSVEGTGSTVTQYF. The rearrangement joins TRBV29-1 to TRBJ2-5, with TRBD1 identical over 8 bases. The ends lost 1 base at V and 7 bases at J; junction bases unmatched: 8. Germline CDR1 and CDR2: SQVTM and ANQGSEA. The CDR3 runs to 14 residues.

The chain joins TRBV2 to TRBJ1-1; D is possibly TRBD1 (5 bases). The germline V gene has CDR1 SNHLY and CDR2 FYNNEI. The CDR3 runs 14 residues. The V gene lost 5 bases and the J gene lost 4 bases, with 14 bases spanning the gap. The CDR3, as DNA: TGTGCCAGCAGTCCCCTCCGCGGGGGCACTGAAGCTTTCTTT. The encoded protein is CASSPLRGGTEAFF.

The V and J genes are TRBV18 and TRBJ2-7; 7 nucleotides align to TRBD2. Trimming at V came to 5 bases and at J to 5 bases, leaving 3 bases not matched to a gene. Germline V gene data show CDR1 as KGHSH and CDR2 as LQKENI. The CDR3 covers 12 residues. The CDR3 nucleotides read TGTGCCAGCTCAAAACGGGGGGACGAGCAGTACTTC. The encoded protein is CASSKRGDEQYF.

The chain employs TRBV6-2 or TRBV6-3 and TRBJ1-2; the match to TRBD1 covers 8 bases. The CDR3 covers 16 residues. Per germline, CDR1 MNHEY and CDR2 SVGEGT. Unmatched junction bases numbered 7, after V lost 2 bases and J lost 2 bases. In DNA, the CDR3 is TGTGCCAGCAGTTACGACCAGGGGGCGGTCAACTATGGCTACACCTTC. Protein sequence: CASSYDQGAVNYGYTF.

The chain combines TRBV6-2 or TRBV6-3 with TRBJ2-3; TRBD1 is a possible D gene (6 bases). V lost 0 bases, J lost 2 bases, and 15 bases lay in between. Germline assignment: CDR1 MNHEY and CDR2 SVGEGT. The CDR3 sequence is 17 residues long. This chain's CDR3 is CASSYSLGAGDTDTQYF. The CDR3, as DNA: TGTGCCAGCAGTTACTCGTTGGGGGCCGGGGACACAGATACGCAGTATTTT.

The gene calls are TRBV2 and TRBJ1-1; 8 bases are a match to TRBD1. CDR1 is SNHLY and CDR2 is FYNNEI in the germline V gene. V lost 8 bases and J lost 10; bases outside the gene matches: 3. The CDR3 contains 10 residues. The CDR3 is CASGQGGAFF. The CDR3 DNA is TGTGCCAGCGGACAGGGAGGAGCTTTCTTT.